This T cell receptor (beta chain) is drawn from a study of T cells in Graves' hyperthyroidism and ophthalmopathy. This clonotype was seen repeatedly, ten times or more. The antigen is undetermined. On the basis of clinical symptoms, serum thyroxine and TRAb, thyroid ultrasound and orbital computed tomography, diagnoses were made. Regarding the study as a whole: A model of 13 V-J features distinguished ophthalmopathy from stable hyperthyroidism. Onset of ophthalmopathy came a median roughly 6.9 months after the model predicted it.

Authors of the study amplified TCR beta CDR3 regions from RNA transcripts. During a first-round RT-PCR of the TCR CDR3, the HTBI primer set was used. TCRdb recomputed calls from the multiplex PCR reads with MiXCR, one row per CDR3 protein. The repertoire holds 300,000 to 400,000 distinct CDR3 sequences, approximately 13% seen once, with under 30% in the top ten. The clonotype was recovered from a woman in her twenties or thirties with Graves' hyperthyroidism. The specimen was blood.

The CDR3 reads CASSLSPYNEQFF. The CDR3, as DNA: TGTGCCAGCAGTTTATCCCCGTACAATGAGCAGTTCTTC. The V call is TRBV27, the J call TRBJ2-1, with D uncertain. This CDR3 comprises 13 residues. Trimming took off 0 bases at V and 4 bases at J, with 4 bases between the two ends. Per the germline V gene, CDR1 is MNHEY and CDR2 is SMNVEV (reference sequence).